A selection of T cell receptor beta chains follows, all from one sample in a study of lymphopenia after photon versus proton radiotherapy. TCRdb's copy holds only in-frame clones and misses some; the assay was immunoSEQ multiplex PCR. The sample includes approximately 47,000 clones, approximately 83% of them seen just once. Here the sequenced sample was peripheral blood, taken from a patient treated with photon-based radiotherapy. These receptors came from a man aged 35 to 55 with gastric cancer. CDR3s include the opening cysteine and the closing phenylalanine or tryptophan. Clone sizes are given selectively: once, few, many, or a class where the clone is expanded.

CDR3 protein: CASSIDRPGTGFQPQHF
V gene: TRBV19
clone size: .
J gene: TRBJ1-5

CDR3 protein: CASSRGPYQPQHF
V gene: TRBV9
clone size: .
J gene: TRBJ1-5

CDR3 protein: CASTQVQGILRGNYGYTF
V gene: TRBV19
clone size: .
J gene: TRBJ1-2

CDR3 protein: CASTGALGLNTEAFF
V gene: TRBV10-3
clone size: .
J gene: TRBJ1-1

CDR3 protein: CASSFYSYNEQFF
V gene: TRBV5-1
clone size: .
J gene: TRBJ2-1

CDR3 protein: CASSPTTSGAYNEQFF
V gene: TRBV6-6
clone size: .
J gene: TRBJ2-1

CDR3 protein: CASSLGQQNYEQYF
V gene: TRBV13
clone size: once
J gene: TRBJ2-7

CDR3 protein: CASSEQGTGVGYTF
V gene: TRBV10-2
clone size: .
J gene: TRBJ1-2

CDR3 protein: CASAIQGLGTGELFF
V gene: TRBV6-6
clone size: .
J gene: TRBJ2-2

CDR3 protein: CASSQQAAGYEQYF
V gene: TRBV4-2
clone size: once
J gene: TRBJ2-7

CDR3 protein: CATRQGYGYTF
V gene: TRBV6-6
clone size: few
J gene: TRBJ1-2

CDR3 protein: CASSLEQFQETQYF
V gene: TRBV5-4
clone size: .
J gene: TRBJ2-5

CDR3 protein: CASSYRTYEQYF
V gene: TRBV7-2
clone size: .
J gene: .

CDR3 protein: CASSLHAGTRGAVETQYF
V gene: TRBV11-2
clone size: .
J gene: TRBJ2-5

CDR3 protein: CASSLDAGAYEQYF
V gene: TRBV5-1
clone size: .
J gene: TRBJ2-7

CDR3 protein: CASSESRAVEKLFF
V gene: TRBV2
clone size: .
J gene: TRBJ1-4

CDR3 protein: CASSVVAGMNTEAFF
V gene: TRBV9
clone size: .
J gene: TRBJ1-1

CDR3 protein: CASSLEIQAQGYTF
V gene: TRBV5-4
clone size: .
J gene: TRBJ1-2

CDR3 protein: CAWTLNEKLFF
V gene: TRBV30
clone size: .
J gene: TRBJ1-4

CDR3 protein: CASTDLTNEKLFF
V gene: TRBV19
clone size: .
J gene: TRBJ1-4